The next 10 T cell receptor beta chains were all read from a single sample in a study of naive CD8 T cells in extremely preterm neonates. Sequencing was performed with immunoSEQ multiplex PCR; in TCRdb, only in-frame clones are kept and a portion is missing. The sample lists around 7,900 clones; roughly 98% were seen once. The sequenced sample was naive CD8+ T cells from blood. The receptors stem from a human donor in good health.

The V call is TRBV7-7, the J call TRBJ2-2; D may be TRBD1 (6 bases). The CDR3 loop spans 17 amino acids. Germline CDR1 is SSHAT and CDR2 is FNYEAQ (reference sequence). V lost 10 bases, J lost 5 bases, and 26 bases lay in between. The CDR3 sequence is CANYPDVRGKRTGELFF. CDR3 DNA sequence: TGTGCCAACTATCCCGATGTGAGGGGGAAGAGGACCGGGGAGCTGTTTTTT.

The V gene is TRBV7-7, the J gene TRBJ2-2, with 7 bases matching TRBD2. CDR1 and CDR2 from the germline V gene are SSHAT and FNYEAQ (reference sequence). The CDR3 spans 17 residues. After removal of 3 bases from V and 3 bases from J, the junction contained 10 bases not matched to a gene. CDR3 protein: CASSFTRERGDTGELFF. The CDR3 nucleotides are TGTGCCAGCAGCTTTACCCGCGAGCGGGGAGACACCGGGGAGCTGTTTTTT.

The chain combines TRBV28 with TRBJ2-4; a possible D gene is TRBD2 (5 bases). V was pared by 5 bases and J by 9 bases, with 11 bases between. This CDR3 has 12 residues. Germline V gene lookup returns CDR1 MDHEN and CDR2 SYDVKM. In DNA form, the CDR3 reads TGTGCCAGCAGTCCCCCACGGGGCATTCAGTACTTC. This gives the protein CASSPPRGIQYF.

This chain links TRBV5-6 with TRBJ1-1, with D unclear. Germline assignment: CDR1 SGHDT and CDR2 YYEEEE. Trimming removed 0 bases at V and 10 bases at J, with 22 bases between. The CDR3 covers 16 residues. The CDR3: CASSLGLSPRVLGAFF. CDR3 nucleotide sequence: TGTGCCAGCAGCTTGGGACTATCACCAAGGGTCCTCGGAGCTTTCTTT. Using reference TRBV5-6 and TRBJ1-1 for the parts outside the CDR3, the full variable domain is DAGVTQSPTHLIKTRGQQVTLRCSPKSGHDTVSWYQQALGQGPQFIFQYYEEEERQRGNFPDRFSGHQFPNYSSELNVNALLLGDSALYLCASSLGLSPRVLGAFFGQGTRLTVV.

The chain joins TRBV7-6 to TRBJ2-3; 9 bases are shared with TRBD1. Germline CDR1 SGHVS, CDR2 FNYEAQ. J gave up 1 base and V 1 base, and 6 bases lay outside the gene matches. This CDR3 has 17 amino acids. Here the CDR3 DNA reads TGTGCCAGCAGCTTAGGGACAGGGGAAGGGGGCACAGATACGCAGTATTTT. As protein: CASSLGTGEGGTDTQYF.

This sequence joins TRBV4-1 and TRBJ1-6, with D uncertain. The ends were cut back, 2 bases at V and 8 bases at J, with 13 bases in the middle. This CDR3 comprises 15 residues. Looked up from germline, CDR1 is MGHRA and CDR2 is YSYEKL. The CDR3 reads CASSQFESSHSPLHF. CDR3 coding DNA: TGCGCCAGCAGCCAATTTGAGTCTTCGCATTCACCCCTCCACTTT.

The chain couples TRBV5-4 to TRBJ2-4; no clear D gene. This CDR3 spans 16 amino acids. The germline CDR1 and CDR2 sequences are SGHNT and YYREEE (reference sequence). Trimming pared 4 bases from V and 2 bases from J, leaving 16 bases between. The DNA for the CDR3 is TGTGCCAGCAGCCCGATCGAGGATAGGACCAAAAACATTCAGTACTTC. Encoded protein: CASSPIEDRTKNIQYF.

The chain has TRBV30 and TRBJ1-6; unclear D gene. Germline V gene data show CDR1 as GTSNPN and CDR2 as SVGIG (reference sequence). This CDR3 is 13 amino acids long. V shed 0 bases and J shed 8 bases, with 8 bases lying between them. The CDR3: CAWSVNADSPLHF. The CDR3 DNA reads TGTGCCTGGAGTGTAAACGCAGATTCACCCCTCCACTTT.

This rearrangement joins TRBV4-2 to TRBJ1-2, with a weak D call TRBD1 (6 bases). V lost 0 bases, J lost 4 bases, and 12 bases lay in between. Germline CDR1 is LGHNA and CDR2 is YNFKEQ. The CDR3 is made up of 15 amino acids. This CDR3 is CASSQDQQGTYGYTF. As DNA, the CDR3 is TGTGCCAGCAGCCAAGATCAACAGGGCACCTATGGCTACACCTTC.

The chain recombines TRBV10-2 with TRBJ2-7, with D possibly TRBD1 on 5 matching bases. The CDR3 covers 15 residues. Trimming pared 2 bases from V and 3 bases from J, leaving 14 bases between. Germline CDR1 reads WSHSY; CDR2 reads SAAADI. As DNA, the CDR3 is TGCGCCAGCAGTGAGCGGCAGGGTGAGCTCTACGAGCAGTACTTC. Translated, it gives CASSERQGELYEQYF.